What follows are 9 T cell receptor beta chains derived from one specimen sequenced in a study of blood T cell repertoires in COVID-19. TCRdb's table, derived via immunoSEQ multiplex PCR, lists solely in-frame clones and lacks some. The sample consists of about 15,000 clones, roughly 88% of them appearing once. Sequenced: peripheral blood. These receptors were collected from a human donor in a cohort sampled during active COVID-19.

The chain employs TRBV18 and TRBJ2-5; 7 bases are shared with TRBD1. The CDR3 runs to 13 residues. Unmatched junction bases numbered 3, after V lost 6 bases and J lost 2 bases. Germline V gene data show CDR1 as KGHSH and CDR2 as LQKENI. Here the CDR3 reads CASSGTVQETQYF. The CDR3 DNA reads as TGTGCCAGCTCGGGGACAGTTCAAGAGACCCAGTACTTC.

This clone is a singleton in its sample. The rearrangement links TRBV7-6 to TRBJ2-7, with a possible D match to TRBD2 (6 bases). The ends were cut back, 4 bases at V and 3 bases at J, with 10 bases in the middle. The CDR3 is 13 amino acids. The germline gives CDR1 SGHVS, CDR2 FNYEAQ. This chain's CDR3 is CASSSRLDYEQYF. CDR3 DNA sequence: TGTGCCAGCAGCTCCCGACTAGACTACGAGCAGTACTTC. The full variable domain, its missing parts supplied by reference TRBV7-6 and TRBJ2-7, is GAGVSQSPRYKVTKRGQDVALRCDPISGHVSLYWYRQALGQGPEFLTYFNYEAQQDKSGLPNDRFSAERPEGSISTLTIQRTEQRDSAMYRCASSSRLDYEQYFGPGTRLTVT.

V usage is TRBV15 and J usage is TRBJ2-2; D remains ambiguous. Germline V gene data show CDR1 as LNHNV and CDR2 as YYDKDF (reference sequence). The CDR3 is made up of 14 amino acids. Trimming stripped 4 bases from V and 4 bases from J, with 10 bases between. The DNA of the CDR3 is TGTGCCACCAGCAACGGCAGAGGCACCGGGGAGCTGTTTTTT. As protein: CATSNGRGTGELFF. Full variable domain (outside the CDR3, taken from reference TRBV15 and TRBJ2-2): DAMVIQNPRYQVTQFGKPVTLSCSQTLNHNVMYWYQQKSSQAPKLLFHYYDKDFNNEADTPDNFQSRRPNTSFCFLDIRSPGLGDTAMYLCATSNGRGTGELFFGEGSRLTVL.

V usage is TRBV28 and J usage is TRBJ2-1; 15 bases align to TRBD2. The CDR3 contains 17 residues. After removal of 6 bases from V and 1 base from J, the junction contained 4 bases not matched to a gene. Per germline, CDR1 MDHEN and CDR2 SYDVKM. CDR3 sequence: CASRGLAGGGSYNEQFF. The DNA for the CDR3 is TGTGCCAGCAGAGGACTAGCGGGAGGGGGTTCCTACAATGAGCAGTTCTTC. Filled out from reference TRBV28 and TRBJ2-1, the complete variable domain reads DVKVTQSSRYLVKRTGEKVFLECVQDMDHENMFWYRQDPGLGLRLIYFSYDVKMKEKGDIPEGYSVSREKKERFSLILESASTNQTSMYLCASRGLAGGGSYNEQFFGPGTRLTVL.

The table lists this clone with a few counts. The chain uses TRBV20-1 and TRBJ1-1, with a weak D call TRBD1 (5 bases). Deletions cut 1 base from V and 7 bases from J, with 7 bases between. The CDR3 covers 11 residues. CDR1 and CDR2 (germline): DFQATT, SNEGSKA (reference sequence). The CDR3 protein is CSARGDSEAFF. In DNA, the CDR3 is TGCAGTGCTAGAGGAGACAGTGAAGCTTTCTTT.

This chain connects TRBV10-3 to TRBJ1-4, with TRBD1 matching over 9 bases. V lost 10 bases and J lost 5; bases outside the gene matches: 2. CDR3 length: 12 residues. Germline loops: CDR1 ENHRY, CDR2 SYGVKD. The DNA for the CDR3 is TGTGCCACCGGGACAGGGAATGAAAAACTGTTTTTT. Encoded protein: CATGTGNEKLFF.

The J gene is TRBJ2-1, the V gene TRBV27; weak D call: TRBD2 (6 bases). The CDR3 has 14 amino acids. The germline CDR1 and CDR2 sequences are MNHEY and SMNVEV (reference sequence). V was shortened by 3 bases and J by 5 bases, with 11 bases between the two germline ends. The CDR3 is CASSFRLANNEQFF. CDR3 nucleotide sequence: TGTGCCAGCAGTTTTCGGCTAGCGAACAATGAGCAGTTCTTC.

CDR3 in DNA: TGTGCCAGCAGTTACTTGCCCCAGGGGGGTAACTATGGCTACACCTTC. This encodes CASSYLPQGGNYGYTF. V gene TRBV6-5 combines with J gene TRBJ1-2; 7 positions agree with TRBD1. Per the germline V gene, CDR1 is MNHEY and CDR2 is SVGAGI. V lost 1 base to trimming and J lost 1 base; unmatched junction nucleotides: 6. The CDR3 length is 16 residues.

The genes are TRBV27 and TRBJ2-2; 10 bases line up with TRBD2. Germline CDR1 and CDR2: MNHEY and SMNVEV (reference sequence). The CDR3 covers 14 residues. V gave up 5 bases and J gave up 6 bases; unmatched junction bases: 3. The CDR3 nucleotides are TGTGCCAGCAGTCATAGCGGGAGGCCCGGGGAGCTGTTTTTT. It is translated as CASSHSGRPGELFF.